This TCR beta chain derives from a study of blood T cell repertoires in COVID-19. Across the study: Samples representing acute and convalescent COVID-19 were sourced from the United States, Italy and Spain.

The table came from immunoSEQ multiplex PCR; TCRdb's copy has only in-frame clones and leaves some out. The sample carries about 130,000 clones, around three quarters recorded once. Losses at the gene ends were 0 bases for V and 8 bases for J; bases not matched to a gene: 9. CDR1 and CDR2 from the germline V gene are SGDLS and YYNGEE. The CDR3 contains 16 residues. Sample: peripheral blood. This TCR came from a human donor in a cohort sampled during active COVID-19. The V call is TRBV9, the J call TRBJ1-4, with 8 positions matching TRBD1. DNA for the CDR3: TGTGCCAGCAGCGTAGCTACGGAAGGGACAGGAGAAAAACTGTTTTTT. Its protein is CASSVATEGTGEKLFF.